These 18 T cell receptor beta chains were all obtained from the same sample, sequenced in a study of T cells after yellow fever vaccination (dated by TCRdb to between 2018 and 2021). Reading the label with the study, this specimen's treatment or condition is: live attenuated yellow fever vaccine strain. The library was built by means of 5' RACE. Sequenced using an Illumina NovaSeq 6000. The raw public reads went through TCRdb reprocessing: fastp at Q25, MiXCR clone calling, in-frame beta chains kept. Every entry covers one CDR3 protein and lists the most common genes and DNA from its rows. Present in this sample are about 320,000 distinct CDR3 sequences, around 4.4% of which were seen just once. The top ten constitute approximately 19% of the sample. Sequenced here: PBMCs, sampled 15 days after the yellow fever booster vaccination. These receptors originate from a man aged 18 to 29 who received the YFV17D yellow fever vaccine.

Many counts were recorded for this clonotype. An end of the junction differs from the germline gene, which may be a read error. The chain is built from TRBV12-3 or TRBV12-4 and TRBJ2-7; 10 bases agree with TRBD1. This CDR3 spans 14 amino acids. DNA for the CDR3: TGTGCCAGCAGCTTAGGGACAGGGGCCTACGAGCAGTACTTC. The encoded protein is CASSLGTGAYEQYF.

The chain couples TRBV6-2 or TRBV6-3 to TRBJ1-5; possible D gene TRBD1, 6 bases. Germline CDR1 reads MNHEY; CDR2 reads SVGEGT. Trimming removed 6 bases from V and 0 bases from J, with 18 bases in between. The length of the CDR3 is 17 residues. CDR3 in amino acids: CASSRGDTTYSNQPQHF. The CDR3 DNA follows: TGTGCCAGCAGCCGCGGGGACACTACATATAGCAATCAGCCCCAGCATTTT.

There are a few counts of this clonotype. The chain links TRBV5-5 to TRBJ2-5; TRBD2 agrees at 7 bases. With 0 bases clipped from V and 5 bases from J, the junction kept 13 bases outside the gene matches. The CDR3 has 17 amino acids. Germline CDR1 and CDR2: SGHKS and YYEKEE (reference sequence). The CDR3 coding sequence is TGTGCCAGCAGCTTGGTTCACTTTGGAGCGGGGTTTGAGACCCAGTACTTC. Translating it yields CASSLVHFGAGFETQYF.

This clonotype was detected only a few times. V usage is TRBV6-5 and J usage is TRBJ2-3; a weak D match, TRBD1 (6 bases). V was trimmed by 2 bases and J by 1 base, leaving 10 bases between them. This CDR3 has 15 amino acids. Germline V gene lookup returns CDR1 MNHEY and CDR2 SVGAGI. CDR3 loop: CASSYERTGTDTQYF. For the CDR3, the DNA is TGTGCCAGCAGTTACGAGAGGACAGGCACAGATACGCAGTATTTT.

The V call is TRBV9, the J call TRBJ2-3; no definite D call. V was shortened by 3 bases and J by 1 base, with 12 bases between the two germline ends. The CDR3 sequence is 15 residues long. Germline CDR1 reads SGDLS; CDR2 reads YYNGEE. CDR3 coding DNA: TGTGCCAGCAGCGCCGGGCGTCTAGGCACAGATACGCAGTATTTT. As protein: CASSAGRLGTDTQYF.

This clonotype has a handful of counts. The chain couples TRBV12-3 or TRBV12-4 to TRBJ2-5; tentatively, D is TRBD2 (5 bases). Trimming stripped 6 bases from V and 6 bases from J, with 23 bases between. The CDR3 is 16 amino acids. The chain's CDR3 is CASSLVVRGTAQTQYF. CDR3 in DNA: TGTGCCAGCAGCCTGGTCGTCCGGGGAACGGCGCAGACCCAGTACTTC.

The sample holds many counts of this clonotype. The chain joins TRBV9 to TRBJ1-5; D possibly corresponds to TRBD1 (5 bases). V lost 1 base and J lost 0, with 8 bases in between. Germline CDR1 is SGDLS and CDR2 is YYNGEE. The CDR3 contains 15 residues. In nucleotides, the CDR3 is TGTGCCAGCAGCGTACAGGGAGCTAGCAATCAGCCCCAGCATTTT. It specifies CASSVQGASNQPQHF. Filled out from reference TRBV9 and TRBJ1-5, the complete variable domain reads DSGVTQTPKHLITATGQRVTLRCSPRSGDLSVYWYQQSLDQGLQFLIQYYNGEERAKGNILERFSAQQFPDLHSELNLSSLELGDSALYFCASSVQGASNQPQHFGDGTRLSIL.

This clonotype was found many times. The V gene is TRBV12-3 or TRBV12-4, the J gene TRBJ2-2; 8 positions match TRBD1. V shed 5 bases, J shed 4 bases, and the junction held 12 bases outside the gene matches. This CDR3 has 17 residues. The CDR3 is CASSAQNDRGSTGELFF. The CDR3 DNA reads TGTGCCAGCAGTGCCCAAAATGACAGGGGTTCCACCGGGGAGCTGTTTTTT.

The chain combines TRBV20-1 with TRBJ2-5; D might be TRBD2 (6 bases). The length of the CDR3 is 13 residues. Germline V gene lookup returns CDR1 DFQATT and CDR2 SNEGSKA (reference sequence). V was trimmed by 0 bases and J by 3 bases, leaving 8 bases between them. The CDR3 bases are TGCAGTGCTAGAGATGGGGGGAAAGAGACCCAGTACTTC. It codes for CSARDGGKETQYF.

This clonotype appeared a few times. The J gene is TRBJ2-5, the V gene TRBV4-3, with TRBD2 matching 10 bases. Per germline, CDR1 LGHNA and CDR2 YSLEER. The CDR3 runs 16 residues. With 0 bases clipped from V and 5 bases from J, the junction kept 6 bases outside the gene matches. In nucleotides, the CDR3 is TGCGCCAGCAGCCAAGACAAAGCGGGGGGGCACGAGACCCAGTACTTC. Translation gives CASSQDKAGGHETQYF.

The gene calls are TRBV6-2 or TRBV6-3 and TRBJ2-1; 8 bases map to TRBD2. Germline trimming cut 6 bases from V and 5 bases from J; bases unmatched to any gene: 12. The CDR3 has 16 residues. Germline values: CDR1 MNHEY, CDR2 SVGEGT. CDR3 amino acids: CASSPGTRGDDNEQFF. For the CDR3, the DNA is TGTGCCAGCAGCCCAGGGACTAGGGGGGACGACAATGAGCAGTTCTTC.

This clonotype showed up many times. V gene TRBV7-2 combines with J gene TRBJ2-3; 7 bases match TRBD2. This CDR3 has 15 amino acids. Trimming cost V 8 bases and J 0 bases; bases outside gene matches: 8. The germline CDR1 and CDR2 sequences are SGHTA and FQGNSA. The CDR3 DNA is TGTGCCAGCCGGTCCAGCGGGGTGAGCACAGATACGCAGTATTTT. Encoded protein: CASRSSGVSTDTQYF.

At least ten counts were recorded for this clonotype. The V call is TRBV5-5, the J call TRBJ2-1; a weak D match, TRBD1 (6 bases). The CDR3 totals 16 residues. V was pared by 4 bases and J by 6 bases, with 20 bases between. In germline, CDR1 is SGHKS, CDR2 YYEKEE (reference sequence). CDR3 region: CASSPRTGNPGNEQFF. CDR3 nucleotide sequence: TGTGCCAGCAGCCCCCGTACAGGGAACCCAGGCAATGAGCAGTTCTTC.

This sequence joins TRBV28 and TRBJ1-3; D gene ambiguous. The CDR3 has 15 residues. The V and J ends lost 11 bases and 2 bases respectively, with 19 bases between them. CDR1 MDHEN and CDR2 SYDVKM come from the germline V gene. The CDR3 reads CALGPGKGTGNTIYF. CDR3 DNA sequence: TGTGCCCTTGGGCCGGGGAAAGGGACTGGAAACACCATATATTTT. Full variable domain (missing parts from reference TRBV28 and TRBJ1-3): DVKVTQSSRYLVKRTGEKVFLECVQDMDHENMFWYRQDPGLGLRLIYFSYDVKMKEKGDIPEGYSVSREKKERFSLILESASTNQTSMYLCALGPGKGTGNTIYFGEGSWLTVV.

This sequence joins TRBV3-1 and TRBJ1-4; 7 bases agree with TRBD1. Germline loops: CDR1 LGHDT, CDR2 YNNKEL (reference sequence). The length of the CDR3 is 15 residues. The V segment lost 2 bases and the J segment 10 bases; nucleotides outside the gene matches: 10. The CDR3 sequence is CASSQWTGKGRKLFF. The CDR3 DNA reads TGTGCCAGCAGCCAATGGACAGGCAAAGGTAGAAAACTGTTTTTT.

In this sample, this clonotype turned up many times. This sequence joins TRBV5-1 and TRBJ2-2; TRBD1 matches 10 bases. Per the germline V gene, CDR1 is SGHRS and CDR2 is YFSETQ. J gave up 7 bases and V 4 bases, and 4 bases lay outside the gene matches. The CDR3 is made up of 14 amino acids. The CDR3 coding sequence is TGCGCCAGCAGCCCGGGACAGGGGAACGGGGAGCTGTTTTTT. Its protein is CASSPGQGNGELFF.

This clonotype was found a few times. V and J are TRBV3-1 and TRBJ2-3; D not certain. The CDR3 runs 16 residues. V gave up 3 bases and J gave up 0 bases, with 13 bases separating them. CDR1 is LGHDT, CDR2 YNNKEL, per germline (reference sequence). The CDR3 DNA is TGTGCCAGCAGCCACCGGGCGACACCTAGCACAGATACGCAGTATTTT. Translation: CASSHRATPSTDTQYF.

This clonotype was seen at least ten times. The chain couples TRBV20-1 to TRBJ1-1; D gene ambiguous. Germline values: CDR1 DFQATT, CDR2 SNEGSKA (reference sequence). Trimming pared 1 base from V and 1 base from J, leaving 13 bases between. The CDR3 has 15 residues. CDR3 sequence (DNA): TGCAGTGCTAGAGTCGCAGGAACGGGGAACACTGAAGCTTTCTTT. Translated: CSARVAGTGNTEAFF.